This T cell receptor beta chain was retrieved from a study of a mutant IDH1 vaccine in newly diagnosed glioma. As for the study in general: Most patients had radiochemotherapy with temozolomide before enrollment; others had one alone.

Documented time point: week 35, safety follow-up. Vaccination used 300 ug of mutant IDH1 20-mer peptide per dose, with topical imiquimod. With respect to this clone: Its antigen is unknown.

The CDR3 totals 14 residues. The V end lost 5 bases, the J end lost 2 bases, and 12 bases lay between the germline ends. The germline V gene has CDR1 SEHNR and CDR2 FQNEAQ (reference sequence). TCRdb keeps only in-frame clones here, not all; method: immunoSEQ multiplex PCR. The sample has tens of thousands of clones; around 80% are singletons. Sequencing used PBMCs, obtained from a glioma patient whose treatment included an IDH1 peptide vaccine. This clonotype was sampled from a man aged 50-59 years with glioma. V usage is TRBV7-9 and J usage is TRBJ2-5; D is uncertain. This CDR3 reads CASSPRNGQETQYF. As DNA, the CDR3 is TGTGCCAGCAGCCCCCGGAACGGTCAAGAGACCCAGTACTTC.